Below, 22 T cell receptor beta chains from the same sample are listed, as sequenced in a study of blood T cell repertoires in COVID-19. The method was immunoSEQ multiplex PCR; TCRdb's version includes in-frame clones alone and lacks a portion of them. The sample lists 35,000 to 50,000 clones, about 83% occurring once. The sequenced sample was peripheral blood. Every receptor here comes from a woman aged 80 or older with acute or convalescent COVID-19.

This clone was observed a handful of times. The chain carries TRBV3-1 (or the pseudogene TRBV3-2) and TRBJ2-5, with 8 bases that match TRBD1. The CDR3 consists of 20 residues. Germline V gene sequence: CDR1 LGHDT, CDR2 YNNKEL (reference sequence). V lost 0 bases to trimming and J lost 0 bases; unmatched junction nucleotides: 15. CDR3 DNA: TGTGCCAGCAGCCAAGACAAGGGAGCAGGGGGCGATTTCAACCAAGAGACCCAGTACTTC. Protein sequence: CASSQDKGAGGDFNQETQYF.

The V call is TRBV7-6, the J call TRBJ2-7; no reliable D call. Per the germline V gene, CDR1 is SGHVS and CDR2 is FNYEAQ. Trimming left V 2 bases short and J 6 bases short, with 20 bases between. CDR3 size: 16 residues. The CDR3 region is CASSLLSSTGVAEQYF. In nucleotides, the CDR3 is TGTGCCAGCAGCTTACTGTCCAGCACTGGAGTGGCCGAGCAGTACTTC. Full variable domain (remainder filled in from reference TRBV7-6 and TRBJ2-7): GAGVSQSPRYKVTKRGQDVALRCDPISGHVSLYWYRQALGQGPEFLTYFNYEAQQDKSGLPNDRFSAERPEGSISTLTIQRTEQRDSAMYRCASSLLSSTGVAEQYFGPGTRLTVT.

V and J are TRBV7-3 and TRBJ2-2; 8 bases agree with TRBD2. Germline assignment: CDR1 SGHTA and CDR2 FQGTGA. The CDR3 covers 16 residues. V shed 5 bases, J shed 6 bases, and the junction held 11 bases outside the gene matches. CDR3 loop: CASSPLRRGEAGELFF. In nucleotides, the CDR3 is TGTGCCAGCAGCCCCCTCCGGCGGGGGGAAGCCGGGGAGCTGTTTTTT.

The chain combines TRBV5-5 with TRBJ2-7; 11 bases agree with TRBD2. Germline V gives CDR1 SGHKS, CDR2 YYEKEE (reference sequence). V gave up 4 bases and J gave up 2 bases; unmatched junction bases: 11. The CDR3 consists of 17 residues. The CDR3 DNA reads TGTGCCAGCAGCCCCCGGCTAGCGGGGGGCTCCGCCTACGAGCAGTACTTC. Amino acid sequence: CASSPRLAGGSAYEQYF.

The V gene is TRBV4-3, the J gene TRBJ1-2; TRBD1 matches 9 bases. Germline V CDR1 and CDR2: LGHNA, YSLEER. This CDR3 is built from 16 residues. The V and J ends lost 0 bases and 8 bases, in that order; junction bases with no gene match: 10. CDR3: CASSQDDADRGDGYTF. CDR3 DNA: TGCGCCAGCAGCCAAGATGATGCCGACAGGGGGGACGGCTACACCTTC.

This rearrangement joins TRBV4-1 to TRBJ1-3, with 8 bases matching TRBD1. The CDR3 is 18 residues long. The V segment lost 1 base and the J segment 0 bases; nucleotides outside the gene matches: 8. CDR1 is MGHRA, CDR2 YSYEKL, per germline. In DNA, the CDR3 is TGCGCCAGCAGCCAAGGCCCCGGGACAGGTAGCTCTGGAAACACCATATATTTT. It is translated as CASSQGPGTGSSGNTIYF.

This chain uses TRBV2 with TRBJ1-6; a weak D match, TRBD1 (5 bases). The V gene lost 4 bases and the J gene lost 6 bases, with 16 bases spanning the gap. The germline CDR1 and CDR2 sequences are SNHLY and FYNNEI. The CDR3 is 16 amino acids. The CDR3 region is CASSGKFDRGNSPLHF. The CDR3 DNA reads as TGTGCCAGCAGTGGGAAGTTCGACAGAGGTAATTCACCCCTCCACTTT.

This sequence joins TRBV5-1 and TRBJ2-1, with 9 bases identical to TRBD1. The CDR3 runs 16 residues. V was clipped by 3 bases and J by 7 bases; unmatched bases: 11. Germline CDR1 SGHRS, CDR2 YFSETQ. In nucleotides, the CDR3 is TGCGCCAGCAGCTACGGACAGGGGCTGAATTTGAATGAGCAGTTCTTC. Protein: CASSYGQGLNLNEQFF.

The J gene is TRBJ1-2, the V gene TRBV5-5, with 8 bases identical to TRBD1. Germline lookup yields CDR1 SGHKS and CDR2 YYEKEE (reference sequence). There are 14 residues in the CDR3. The V and J ends lost 1 base and 5 bases, in that order; junction bases with no gene match: 4. CDR3: CASSLPGTGYGYTF. DNA for the CDR3: TGTGCCAGCAGCTTGCCCGGGACAGGTTATGGCTACACCTTC. Full variable domain (rest looked up from reference TRBV5-5 and TRBJ1-2): DAGVTQSPTHLIKTRGQQVTLRCSPISGHKSVSWYQQVLGQGPQFIFQYYEKEERGRGNFPDRFSARQFPNYSSELNVNALLLGDSALYLCASSLPGTGYGYTFGSGTRLTVV.

The chain recombines TRBV18 with TRBJ2-2, with D unclear. Germline V lookup: CDR1 KGHSH, CDR2 LQKENI. The V and J ends lost 6 bases and 0 bases respectively, with 11 bases between them. The CDR3 is 15 amino acids. The DNA for the CDR3 is TGTGCCAGCTCTCTCAGCAGCGCGAACACCGGGGAGCTGTTTTTT. This translates into CASSLSSANTGELFF.

The chain uses TRBV9 and TRBJ2-1; TRBD2 agrees at 8 bases. The CDR3 sequence is 14 residues long. Germline loops: CDR1 SGDLS, CDR2 YYNGEE. Trimming took 2 bases from V and 4 from J; bases not matched to a gene: 2. The CDR3: CASSVSGVYNEQFF. CDR3 coding DNA: TGTGCCAGCAGCGTTAGCGGGGTGTACAATGAGCAGTTCTTC.

This clone was seen once. This sequence joins TRBV27 and TRBJ1-2; tentative D call: TRBD1 (5 bases). Germline CDR1 and CDR2: MNHEY and SMNVEV (reference sequence). V lost 4 bases and J lost 7, with 19 bases in between. This CDR3 has 15 residues. CDR3 nucleotides: TGTGCCAGCAGTTCCCGGGCCCCCGGTGACAGTGGCTACACCTTC. Translated: CASSSRAPGDSGYTF.

V and J are TRBV7-2 and TRBJ2-1; 10 positions agree with TRBD2. The CDR3 consists of 15 residues. With V trimmed by 0 bases and J by 10 bases, 6 bases remained unmatched. CDR1 and CDR2 from the germline V gene are SGHTA and FQGNSA. CDR3 amino acids: CASSLAPAGGQEQFF. The CDR3 coding sequence is TGTGCCAGCAGCTTAGCCCCAGCGGGGGGGCAAGAGCAGTTCTTC.

This rearrangement joins TRBV3-1 (or the pseudogene TRBV3-2) to TRBJ1-3, with TRBD1 matching over 7 bases. The J segment lost 9 bases and the V segment lost 4 bases, leaving 9 bases of the junction unmatched. The CDR3 spans 14 residues. Germline V gene data show CDR1 as LGHDT and CDR2 as YNNKEL (reference sequence). CDR3: CASSRSEAGGTIYF. The DNA for the CDR3 is TGTGCCAGCAGCCGTTCGGAGGCAGGGGGCACCATATATTTT.

The sample holds one count of this clone. The chain uses TRBV5-1 and TRBJ2-1; a weak D match, TRBD2 (6 bases). The germline V and J ends were trimmed by 7 bases and 1 base, with 15 bases remaining between them. The CDR3 loop spans 15 amino acids. The V gene's germline CDR1 is SGHRS and CDR2 YFSETQ. DNA for the CDR3: TGCGCCAGCGGTCCGGCCGGAGGGTCCTACAATGAGCAGTTCTTC. The encoded protein is CASGPAGGSYNEQFF.

In DNA, the CDR3 is TGTGCCAGCAGCTCCCGAGGCGGGACCCAGTACTTC. The encoded protein is CASSSRGGTQYF. The chain employs TRBV13 and TRBJ2-5, with no clear D. Trimming cost V 4 bases and J 7 bases, with 10 bases left between them. Per the germline V gene, CDR1 is PRHDT and CDR2 is FYEKMQ (reference sequence). This CDR3 spans 12 amino acids. Complete variable domain (other parts from reference TRBV13 and TRBJ2-5): AAGVIQSPRHLIKEKRETATLKCYPIPRHDTVYWYQQGPGQDPQFLISFYEKMQSDKGSIPDRFSAQQFSDYHSELNMSSLELGDSALYFCASSSRGGTQYFGPGTRLLVL.

The chain carries TRBV6-1 and TRBJ2-1; 11 nucleotides line up with TRBD2. The ends lost 6 bases at V and 4 bases at J; junction bases unmatched: 5. CDR3 length: 15 amino acids. CDR1 MNHNS and CDR2 SASEGT come from the germline V gene. CDR3: CASSETSGGYNEQFF. For the CDR3, the DNA is TGTGCCAGCAGCGAAACTAGCGGGGGATACAATGAGCAGTTCTTC.

The chain recombines TRBV29-1 with TRBJ1-1; D unresolved. The CDR3 is 12 residues long. Germline assignment: CDR1 SQVTM and CDR2 ANQGSEA. V was shortened by 4 bases and J by 3 bases, with 9 bases between the two germline ends. In nucleotides, the CDR3 is TGCAGCGTTGGCGGCGGGGACACTGAAGCTTTCTTT. It encodes CSVGGGDTEAFF. The full variable domain, with the rest looked up from reference TRBV29-1 and TRBJ1-1, is SAVISQKPSRDICQRGTSLTIQCQVDSQVTMMFWYRQQPGQSLTLIATANQGSEATYESGFVIDKFPISRPNLTFSTLTVSNMSPEDSSIYLCSVGGGDTEAFFGQGTRLTVV.

The V and J genes are TRBV2 and TRBJ1-1; a weak D match, TRBD1 (6 bases). CDR1 is SNHLY and CDR2 is FYNNEI in the germline V gene. V gave up 8 bases and J gave up 4 bases, with 17 bases separating them. The CDR3 is 14 residues long. CDR3 in amino acids: CASWLRGGGTEAFF. The CDR3 nucleotides read TGTGCCAGCTGGTTGCGAGGGGGGGGCACTGAAGCTTTCTTT.

This chain joins TRBV6-5 and TRBJ1-5, with D possibly matching TRBD1 (5 bases). This CDR3 is built from 12 residues. The V gene's germline CDR1 is MNHEY and CDR2 SVGAGI. The V end lost 4 bases, the J end lost 10 bases, and 11 bases lay between the germline ends. In DNA, the CDR3 is TGTGCCAGCAGTTCCCGGGACTTTCCCCAGCATTTT. Translation gives CASSSRDFPQHF.

The gene calls are TRBV7-8 and TRBJ1-6; D possibly corresponds to TRBD1 (5 bases). The V end was cut by 0 bases, the J end by 6 bases, with 12 bases between. The CDR3 length is 16 residues. Germline V CDR1 and CDR2: SGHVS, FQNEAQ. The CDR3, as DNA: TGTGCCAGCAGCTTAGCCCCTGACAGCATTAATTCACCCCTCCACTTT. Its protein is CASSLAPDSINSPLHF.

The chain employs TRBV7-6 and TRBJ2-3, with 11 bases matching TRBD2. This CDR3 is built from 17 residues. V trimming: 3 bases; J trimming: 2 bases; junction bases outside the gene matches: 7. Germline V lookup: CDR1 SGHVS, CDR2 FNYEAQ. CDR3 protein: CASSFGASGGNTDTQYF. The CDR3 nucleotides read TGTGCCAGCAGCTTCGGGGCTAGCGGGGGGAACACAGATACGCAGTATTTT.